This TCR beta chain stems from a study of blood T cell repertoires in COVID-19. The wider study: The United States, Italy and Spain supplied acute and convalescent COVID-19 samples. PBMCs, B-cell-depleted T cells, or T cells provided the cDNA or gDNA that made up the material.

Per the study methods: Estimated nucleated cell counts came from reference gene primer amplification. Data came from immunoSEQ multiplex PCR; TCRdb stores just in-frame clones and leaves some out. Clone size and the V and J calls come from that table; the DNA yielded D and trimming. The sample has 50,000 to 55,000 clones, roughly 90% seen once. Germline CDR1 and CDR2: MNHEY and SMNVEV (reference sequence). V lost 6 bases to trimming and J lost 3 bases; unmatched junction nucleotides: 8. The CDR3 has 14 residues. The source is a man older than 75 with acute or convalescent COVID-19. This rearrangement joins TRBV27 to TRBJ2-7; 7 bases fit TRBD1. The sample taken for sequencing was peripheral blood. CDR3 in amino acids: CASSRQGVNYEQYF. The CDR3 nucleotides are TGTGCCAGCAGCCGCCAGGGGGTAAACTACGAGCAGTACTTC.